A selection of T cell receptor beta chains follows, all from one sample in a study of T cell repertoires in cytomegalovirus infection. A single record per CDR3 protein comes from TCRdb applying MiXCR to the reads. Found here are around 300,000 distinct CDR3 sequences, about 25% of them singletons; the top ten hold approximately 13%. The material sequenced was PBMCs. All receptors derive from a human donor in good health (CMV status not recorded). Some clones in this sample may be carry-over from other donors' samples. CDR3s include the opening cysteine and the closing phenylalanine or tryptophan. A D gene is named only where the DNA matches it firmly. Size is stated for part of the rows, as once, few or many counts, or as a class when the clone is expanded.

d_call	v_call	j_call	clone_size	cdr3_aa	cdr3_nt
TRBD2	TRBV7-8	TRBJ2-1	many	CASSKRTSGSSNEQFF	TGTGCCAGCAGCAAAAGGACTAGCGGGAGTAGTAATGAGCAGTTCTTC
NA	TRBV29-1	TRBJ2-7	NA	CSVRSDRTYEQYF	TGCAGCGTTCGCTCTGACAGGACCTACGAGCAGTACTTC
NA	TRBV28	TRBJ2-3	few	CASHPPGLLVPDTQYF	TGTGCCAGCCACCCCCCCGGGCTACTAGTGCCCGATACGCAGTATTTT
NA	TRBV7-2	TRBJ1-2	many	CASSLGQGQGYTF	TGTGCCAGCAGCTTAGGCCAGGGGCAGGGCTACACCTTC
TRBD1	TRBV7-2	TRBJ1-6	many	CASSLEGQIVSDLHF	TGTGCCAGCAGCTTAGAGGGACAGATTGTTTCGGACCTCCACTTT
NA	TRBV7-2	TRBJ2-7	few	CASSLVGSVDYEQYF	TGTGCCAGCAGCTTAGTCGGGAGTGTGGACTACGAGCAGTACTTC
NA	TRBV2	TRBJ1-6	NA	CATEEGSNSPLHF	TGTGCCACCGAGGAGGGGTCTAATTCACCCCTCCACTTT
NA	TRBV19	TRBJ2-7	few	CASSIPGRGEQYF	TGTGCCAGTAGTATACCCGGGAGAGGCGAGCAGTACTTC
NA	TRBV4-1	TRBJ2-5	many	CASSQDGGATKRTQYF	TGCGCCAGCAGCCAAGATGGGGGAGCCACGAAACGGACCCAGTACTTC
NA	TRBV19	TRBJ1-4	NA	CASSIGAGTANEKLFF	TGTGCCAGTAGTATAGGAGCCGGGACGGCTAATGAAAAACTGTTTTTT
NA	TRBV7-9	TRBJ2-1	many	CASSLVAVEQFF	TGTGCCAGCAGCTTAGTCGCCGTTGAGCAGTTCTTC
NA	TRBV19	TRBJ1-1	many	CASSRYSGTEAFF	TGTGCCAGTAGCCGGTATTCTGGAACTGAAGCTTTCTTT
TRBD2	TRBV7-2	TRBJ2-5	medium-sized	CASSANTGAGGPETQYF	TGTGCCAGCAGCGCAAATACTGGGGCGGGAGGGCCGGAGACCCAGTACTTC
NA	TRBV7-2	TRBJ2-7	NA	CASSLEMEQYF	TGTGCCAGCAGCTTAGAGATGGAGCAGTACTTC
NA	TRBV11-2	TRBJ1-4	few	CASSFSGTNEKLFF	TGTGCCAGCAGCTTTTCAGGAACTAATGAAAAACTGTTTTTT
NA	TRBV20-1	TRBJ2-7	few	CSASIPGATYEQYF	TGCAGTGCTAGTATTCCGGGGGCAACTTACGAGCAGTACTTC
NA	TRBV7-2	TRBJ2-7	NA	CASSLGPVGYF	TGTGCCAGCAGCTTAGGACCCGTGGGGTACTTC
NA	TRBV7-3	TRBJ2-6	NA	CASSLTRAGANVLTF	TGTGCCAGCAGCTTAACACGGGCTGGGGCCAACGTCCTGACTTTC
NA	TRBV5-1	TRBJ1-1	NA	CASSGQGGGTEAFF	TGCGCCAGCAGCGGCCAGGGCGGAGGAACTGAAGCTTTCTTT
NA	TRBV7-3	TRBJ1-2	NA	CASSFTGANGYTF	TGTGCCAGCAGCTTTACCGGGGCAAATGGCTACACCTTC
NA	TRBV7-2	TRBJ2-6	many	CASSYSSGANVLTF	TGTGCCAGCAGCTACAGCTCTGGGGCCAACGTCCTGACTTTC
NA	TRBV7-2	TRBJ1-6	many	CASSFRREESPLHF	TGTGCCAGCAGCTTTAGAAGGGAGGAATCACCCCTCCACTTT
NA	TRBV14	TRBJ2-7	NA	CASSQDLTAGSYEQYF	TGTGCCAGCAGCCAAGATCTTACGGCAGGTAGCTACGAGCAGTACTTC
NA	TRBV7-2	TRBJ2-5	many	CASSPGLAQETQYF	TGTGCCAGCTCACCGGGACTCGCACAAGAGACCCAGTACTTC
NA	TRBV20-1	TRBJ1-4	NA	CSLRGVDEKLFF	TGCAGCCTCAGAGGGGTGGACGAAAAACTGTTTTTT
NA	TRBV29-1	TRBJ2-6	NA	CSVADAGANVLTF	TGCAGCGTCGCAGATGCCGGGGCCAACGTCCTGACTTTC
TRBD1	TRBV29-1	TRBJ2-3	NA	CSVEENRGRTDTQYF	TGCAGCGTTGAAGAGAACAGGGGCCGCACAGATACGCAGTATTTT
TRBD2	TRBV6-6	TRBJ2-1	few	CASSGGLAGGLDEQFF	TGTGCCAGCAGTGGGGGACTAGCGGGGGGGCTTGATGAGCAGTTCTTC
TRBD1	TRBV28	TRBJ1-2	few	CASSLGQPRGYTF	TGTGCCAGCAGTTTGGGACAGCCTAGGGGCTACACCTTC
NA	TRBV7-2	TRBJ2-3	NA	CASSLRGQTQYF	TGTGCCAGCAGCCTGCGTGGGCAGACGCAGTATTTT
NA	TRBV7-2	TRBJ1-4	many	CASSLGPRSGELFF	TGTGCCAGCAGCTTAGGACCGAGATCGGGGGAACTGTTTTTT
NA	TRBV11-2	TRBJ2-5	NA	CASSTHGGVQETQYF	TGTGCCAGCAGCACCCACGGCGGCGTACAAGAGACCCAGTACTTC
NA	TRBV18	TRBJ1-6	NA	CASSPNPDNNSPLHF	TGTGCCAGCTCACCAAACCCAGACAATAATTCACCCCTCCACTTT
TRBD2	TRBV20-1	TRBJ2-1	few	CSASSGRPGNEQFF	TGCAGTGCCAGCAGCGGGAGGCCGGGGAATGAGCAGTTCTTC
NA	TRBV5-1	TRBJ1-4	few	CASSLVGGAQTEKLFF	TGCGCCAGCAGCTTGGTTGGGGGCGCTCAGACTGAAAAACTGTTTTTT
TRBD1	TRBV20-1	TRBJ2-5	NA	CSARVYGQGQETQYF	TGCAGTGCTAGGGTTTATGGACAGGGCCAAGAGACCCAGTACTTC
NA	TRBV29-1	TRBJ2-1	NA	CSAYNNEQFF	TGCAGCGCCTATAACAATGAGCAGTTCTTC
TRBD1	TRBV11-2	TRBJ2-7	few	CASNPGQGTYEQYF	TGTGCCAGCAATCCGGGACAGGGGACCTACGAGCAGTACTTC